The rows below give T cell receptor beta chains drawn from one sample of a study of spatial heterogeneity in lung cancer. TCRdb analysed the 5' RACE reads with MiXCR anew, one entry per CDR3 protein. The table has roughly 39,000 distinct CDR3 sequences, approximately 6.9% seen once. This specimen consisted of PBMCs, obtained at surgery. These receptors all stem from a female donor with early-stage non-small cell lung cancer. Each CDR3 is given with its conserved first and last residue. The D gene is left open where the match is weak. The size entry is marked missing in some rows and otherwise reads once, few, many or a size class.

size	V	D	J	DNA	CDR3
many	TRBV19	TRBD1	TRBJ1-2	TGTGCCAGTAGTTTAAAGACAGGGGGCGACTATGGCTACACCTTC	CASSLKTGGDYGYTF
few	TRBV5-1	TRBD1	TRBJ2-7	TGCGCCAGCTCCCCGAGTGGACAGGGGAAATTATACGAGCAGTACTTC	CASSPSGQGKLYEQYF
few	TRBV7-2	TRBD1	TRBJ1-1	TGTGCCAGCAGCTTTGCACAGGGGTACACTGAAGCTTTCTTT	CASSFAQGYTEAFF
many	TRBV6-2/TRBV6-3	NA	TRBJ2-5	TGTGCCAGCAGTAGGAGATTAGTGGAAGAGACCCAGTACTTC	CASSRRLVEETQYF
many	TRBV6-5	NA	TRBJ2-5	NA	CASSRPGQGILAQYF
many	TRBV24-1	TRBD2	TRBJ2-1	TGTGCCACCAGTCGGGGGGGGAGTGAGCAGTTCTTC	CATSRGGSEQFF
few	TRBV18	NA	TRBJ1-5	TGTGCCAGCTCACCCAATCGGTCGAATCAGCCCCAGCATTTT	CASSPNRSNQPQHF
few	TRBV20-1	NA	TRBJ2-3	TGCAGTGCTAGAGTAGTGCAGGAGCATTCAGATACGCAGTATTTT	CSARVVQEHSDTQYF
NA	TRBV20-1	NA	TRBJ2-3	TGCAGTGCAGAGGACTCGAGCACAGATACGCAGTATTTT	CSAEDSSTDTQYF
many	TRBV12-3/TRBV12-4	NA	TRBJ1-5	TGTGCCAGCACCCCCGAGGGGCCTCAGCCCCAGCATTTT	CASTPEGPQPQHF
few	TRBV6-5	TRBD1	TRBJ2-3	TGTGCCAGCAGTATTCGACAGGGGGCATTAGATACGCAGTATTTT	CASSIRQGALDTQYF
many	TRBV6-5	TRBD1	TRBJ1-6	TGTGCCAGCAGAAGCAACGGACAGGGTGTTTCACCCCTCCACTTT	CASRSNGQGVSPLHF
few	TRBV5-1	NA	TRBJ2-2	TGCGCCAGCAGTGAGAGCCTGAACACCGGGGAGCTGTTTTTT	CASSESLNTGELFF
many	TRBV6-5	NA	TRBJ1-2	TGTGCCAGCAGTTACCACACCAACTATGGCTACACCTTC	CASSYHTNYGYTF
few	TRBV13	TRBD1	TRBJ1-2	TGTGCCAGCAGCTTAGACGGACAGGGTCGCGGCTACACCTTC	CASSLDGQGRGYTF
many	TRBV7-6	NA	TRBJ1-1	TGTGCCAGCAGCTTAGCGGACCGTGACACTGAAGCTTTCTTT	CASSLADRDTEAFF
NA	TRBV2	NA	TRBJ1-2	TGTGCCAGCAGAGTCTTCTGGGACTACACCTTC	CASRVFWDYTF
few	TRBV7-9	TRBD1	TRBJ2-2	TGTGCCAGCAGCTACGGGACAGGGGGCACCGGGGAGCTGTTTTTT	CASSYGTGGTGELFF
NA	TRBV6-2/TRBV6-3	NA	TRBJ1-5	TGTGCCAGCAGTTACCCGTCCGGCAGGCGGTATAGCAATCAGCCCCAGCATTTT	CASSYPSGRRYSNQPQHF
few	TRBV6-5	TRBD1	TRBJ1-2	TGTGCCAGCCACAGGGGCTATGGCTACACCTTC	CASHRGYGYTF
many	TRBV6-5	NA	TRBJ1-1	TGTGCCAGCACCTTAAGAGGGTGGACTGAAGCTTTCTTT	CASTLRGWTEAFF
NA	TRBV19	NA	TRBJ2-5	TGTGCCACCAAAGGCAGCTATCAAGAGACCCAGTACTTC	CATKGSYQETQYF
many	TRBV7-9	NA	TRBJ2-7	TGTGCCAGCAGCTTAGAAGGCCCCCCCGGCTTC	CASSLEGPPGF
many	TRBV4-2	NA	TRBJ2-7	TGTGCCAGCAGCCAAGTTATCACCTACGAGCAGTACTTC	CASSQVITYEQYF
many	TRBV9	NA	TRBJ2-2	TGTGCCAGCAGCCCGCCAGCCCAGGAGCTGTTTTTT	CASSPPAQELFF
many	TRBV6-5	NA	TRBJ1-4	TGTGCCAGCAGTTACTCGACAGGAGGAAAACTGTTTTTT	CASSYSTGGKLFF
many	TRBV7-2	NA	TRBJ1-1	TGTGCCAGCAGCGACCAATCCCTGAACACTGAAGCTTTCTTT	CASSDQSLNTEAFF
many	TRBV2	NA	TRBJ1-2	TGTGCCAGCAGGCGTCAGCCAGGATTCTACTATGGCTACACCTTC	CASRRQPGFYYGYTF
many	TRBV29-1	NA	TRBJ2-1	TGCAGCGTTCTCAGGGGCAATTACAATGAGCAGTTCTTC	CSVLRGNYNEQFF
NA	TRBV7-2	TRBD2	TRBJ2-4	TGTGCCAGCAGTCCGGGAGGGGCCGCCAAAAACATTCAGTACTTC	CASSPGGAAKNIQYF
many	TRBV5-1	NA	TRBJ1-1	TGTGCCAGCAGTTTAGGCACCGCAAACACTGAAGCTTTCTTT	CASSLGTANTEAFF
NA	TRBV5-1	NA	TRBJ2-1	TGCGCCAGCAGCGGAGTCGTAGGCTACAATGAGCAGTTCTTC	CASSGVVGYNEQFF
many	TRBV11-2	NA	TRBJ2-7	TGTGCCAGCACCGAGGGTCTCTCCTACGAGCAGTACTTC	CASTEGLSYEQYF
few	TRBV20-1	TRBD1	TRBJ2-5	TGCAGTGCCACGCCGACAGGGGTATTGGAGACCCAGTACTTC	CSATPTGVLETQYF
few	TRBV5-1	TRBD1	TRBJ2-3	TGCGCCAGCAGCGGGGGACAGGCCCGCGCAGATACGCAGTATTTT	CASSGGQARADTQYF
NA	TRBV6-5	NA	TRBJ2-5	TGTGCCAGCAGTTCTCCCGGGACCGCGGAGACCCAGTACTTC	CASSSPGTAETQYF
few	TRBV7-2	NA	TRBJ2-5	TGTGCCAGCAGCTTAGGACGGGCCTCAGAGACCCAGTACTTC	CASSLGRASETQYF
NA	TRBV7-9	NA	TRBJ2-7	TGTGCCAGCAGCCCCTTCCACACCACAGGGGAGGCCTACGAGCAGTACTTC	CASSPFHTTGEAYEQYF
NA	TRBV12-3/TRBV12-4	TRBD1	TRBJ2-7	TGTGCCAGCAGTTCTGAAGGGACAGGCGTCACTCGTAGGGAGCAGTACTTC	CASSSEGTGVTRREQYF
many	TRBV29-1	NA	TRBJ2-7	TGCAGCGCCTGGGAGGGGGAGAGCGAGCAGTACTTC	CSAWEGESEQYF